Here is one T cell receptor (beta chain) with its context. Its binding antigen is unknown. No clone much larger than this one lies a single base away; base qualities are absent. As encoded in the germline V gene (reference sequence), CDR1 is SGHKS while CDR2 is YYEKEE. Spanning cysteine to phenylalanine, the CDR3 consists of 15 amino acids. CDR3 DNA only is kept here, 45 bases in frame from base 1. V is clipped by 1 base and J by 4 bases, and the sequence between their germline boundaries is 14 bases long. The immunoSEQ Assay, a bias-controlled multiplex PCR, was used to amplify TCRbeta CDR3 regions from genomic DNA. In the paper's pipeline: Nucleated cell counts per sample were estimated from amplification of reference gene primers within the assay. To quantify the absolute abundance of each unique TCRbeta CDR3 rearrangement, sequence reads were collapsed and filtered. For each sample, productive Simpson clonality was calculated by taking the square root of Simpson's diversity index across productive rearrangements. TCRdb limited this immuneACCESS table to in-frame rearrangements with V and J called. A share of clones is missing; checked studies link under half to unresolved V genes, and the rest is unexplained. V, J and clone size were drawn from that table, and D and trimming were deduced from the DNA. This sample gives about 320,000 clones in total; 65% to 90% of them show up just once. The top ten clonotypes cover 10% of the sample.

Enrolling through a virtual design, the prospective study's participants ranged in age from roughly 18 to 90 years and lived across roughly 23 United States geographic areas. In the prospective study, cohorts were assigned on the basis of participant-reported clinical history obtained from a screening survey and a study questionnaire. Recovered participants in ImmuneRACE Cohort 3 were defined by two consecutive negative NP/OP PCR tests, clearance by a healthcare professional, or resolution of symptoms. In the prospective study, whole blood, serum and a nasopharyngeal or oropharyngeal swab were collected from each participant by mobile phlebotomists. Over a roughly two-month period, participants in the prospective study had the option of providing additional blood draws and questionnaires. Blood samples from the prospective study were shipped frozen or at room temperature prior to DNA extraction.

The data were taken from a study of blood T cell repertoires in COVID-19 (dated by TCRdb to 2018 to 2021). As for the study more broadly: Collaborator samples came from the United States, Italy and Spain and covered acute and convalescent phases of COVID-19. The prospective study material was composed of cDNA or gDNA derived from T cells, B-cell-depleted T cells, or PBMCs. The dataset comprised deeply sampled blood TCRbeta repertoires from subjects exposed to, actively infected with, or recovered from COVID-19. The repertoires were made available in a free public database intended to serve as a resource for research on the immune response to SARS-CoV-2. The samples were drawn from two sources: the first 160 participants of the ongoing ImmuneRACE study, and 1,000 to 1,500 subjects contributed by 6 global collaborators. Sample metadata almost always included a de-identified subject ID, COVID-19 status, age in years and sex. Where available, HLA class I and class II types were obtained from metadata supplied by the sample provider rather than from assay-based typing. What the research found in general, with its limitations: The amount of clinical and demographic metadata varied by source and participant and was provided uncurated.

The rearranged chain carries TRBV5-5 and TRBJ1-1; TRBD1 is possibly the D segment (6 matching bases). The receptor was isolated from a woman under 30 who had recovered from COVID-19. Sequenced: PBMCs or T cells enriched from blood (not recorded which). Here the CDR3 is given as CASSLPGGVSTEAFF. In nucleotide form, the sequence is TGTGCCAGCAGCTTGCCGGGGGGCGTGAGCACTGAAGCTTTCTTT.